This T cell receptor beta chain was identified in a study of T-cell memory formation after mild COVID-19. Study-wide findings and caveats: Clones contracting across day 15 to 85 had a balanced CD4/CD8 profile; later expanding clones leaned CD4+.

In regard to this clonotype: Antigen unknown.

TCRdb passed the 5' RACE reads through MiXCR, listing each CDR3 protein once. Seen here are a few hundred thousand distinct CDR3 sequences, around 25% observed once, and the top ten hold roughly an eighth. Trimming cost V 0 bases and J 7 bases; bases outside gene matches: 9. This CDR3 comprises 16 residues. CDR1 and CDR2 from the germline V gene are LGHNA and YSLEER. The sequenced sample was PBMCs or a T cell subset sorted from them (not recorded which). The sequence derives from an adult woman who had mild COVID-19 (a few samples of this study predate the infection). Cell type and time point are not known. The gene calls are TRBV4-3 and TRBJ2-1; TRBD2 matches at 7 bases. The CDR3 coding sequence is TGCGCCAGCAGCCAAGATTTCGAGGGAGGGAGGAATGAGCAGTTCTTC. Protein product: CASSQDFEGGRNEQFF.